Shown below are 10 T cell receptor beta chains from a single sample sequenced in a study of blood T cell repertoires in COVID-19. Repertoires were generated with immunoSEQ multiplex PCR, while TCRdb's copy carries only in-frame clones and drops some. This table holds roughly 400,000 clones, approximately 89% found once. Sequencing input: peripheral blood. The receptors shown here come from a woman aged 55 to 70 with COVID-19, enrolled during active disease.

This clone was seen just once. V gene TRBV19 combines with J gene TRBJ1-5; unclear D gene. The CDR3 loop spans 17 amino acids. V was trimmed by 4 bases and J by 3 bases, leaving 19 bases between them. Germline values: CDR1 LNHDA, CDR2 SQIVND (reference sequence). The CDR3 region is CASSTPVSRVDNQPQHF. The DNA of the CDR3 is TGTGCCAGTAGTACTCCGGTTAGCCGCGTCGACAATCAGCCCCAGCATTTT. The variable domain in full, completed from reference TRBV19 and TRBJ1-5, reads DGGITQSPKYLFRKEGQNVTLSCEQNLNHDAMYWYRQDPGQGLRLIYYSQIVNDFQKGDIAEGYSVSREKKESFPLTVTSAQKNPTAFYLCASSTPVSRVDNQPQHFGDGTRLSIL.

V and J are TRBV6-5 and TRBJ1-1; D possibly corresponds to TRBD1 (6 bases). With 4 bases removed from V and 10 bases from J, the gap between germline ends came to 13 bases. This CDR3 is built from 12 residues. The V gene's germline CDR1 is MNHEY and CDR2 SVGAGI. The CDR3 is CASSSKQGVAFF. The CDR3, as DNA: TGTGCCAGCAGTTCGAAACAGGGAGTAGCTTTCTTT.

This chain connects TRBV6-5 to TRBJ1-2; a possible D gene is TRBD1 (5 bases). Trimming took 6 bases from V and 2 from J, leaving 16 bases between them. This CDR3 is built from 15 residues. The germline CDR1 and CDR2 sequences are MNHEY and SVGAGI. CDR3 sequence: CASRGTPPSNYGYTF. The CDR3 DNA follows: TGTGCCAGCAGAGGGACTCCCCCTTCCAACTATGGCTACACCTTC.

The V gene is TRBV28, the J gene TRBJ2-1, with 8 bases fitting TRBD1. V lost 3 bases, J lost 4 bases, and 2 bases stayed unmatched. CDR1 and CDR2 from the germline V gene are MDHEN and SYDVKM. The CDR3 length is 14 residues. CDR3 nucleotides: TGTGCCAGCAGTTTCGGGGACAGGTACAATGAGCAGTTCTTC. It translates to CASSFGDRYNEQFF.

The chain carries TRBV5-5 and TRBJ2-7; possibly TRBD2 for D (5 bases). CDR1 is SGHKS and CDR2 is YYEKEE in the germline V gene (reference sequence). The CDR3 covers 13 residues. Trimming shortened V by 2 bases and J by 3 bases, and 9 bases separated the two germline ends. CDR3 nucleotides: TGTGCCAGCAGCTTTACGGGGATCTACGAGCAGTACTTC. This translates into CASSFTGIYEQYF. The variable domain in full, with the rest retrieved from reference TRBV5-5 and TRBJ2-7, is DAGVTQSPTHLIKTRGQQVTLRCSPISGHKSVSWYQQVLGQGPQFIFQYYEKEERGRGNFPDRFSARQFPNYSSELNVNALLLGDSALYLCASSFTGIYEQYFGPGTRLTVT.

The V gene is TRBV14, the J gene TRBJ2-2, with D possibly TRBD2 on 7 matching bases. This CDR3 has 16 residues. The V gene's germline CDR1 is SGHDN and CDR2 FVKESK. V was shortened by 0 bases and J by 6 bases, with 14 bases between the two germline ends. CDR3 region: CASSQDFGGPAGELFF. Here the CDR3 DNA reads TGTGCCAGCAGCCAAGATTTCGGGGGGCCGGCCGGGGAGCTGTTTTTT.

The chain is built from TRBV6-5 and TRBJ1-2; TRBD1 is a possible D gene (6 bases). Per the germline V gene, CDR1 is MNHEY and CDR2 is SVGAGI. Trimming removed 9 bases at V and 6 bases at J, with 23 bases between. This CDR3 is 15 amino acids long. The CDR3 bases are TGTGCCAGTTCTTGGGGGACACGTCCGAGAGATGGCTACACCTTC. This sequence encodes CASSWGTRPRDGYTF.

The chain employs TRBV11-2 and TRBJ2-6; D not resolved. The germline V gene has CDR1 SGHAT and CDR2 FQNNGV. Trimming cost V 4 bases and J 0 bases, with 16 bases left between them. The CDR3 sequence is 18 residues long. In DNA form, the CDR3 reads TGTGCCAGCAGCTCTCGGCCAGGCGCTTTCTCTGGGGCCAACGTCCTGACTTTC. This sequence encodes CASSSRPGAFSGANVLTF.

The chain couples TRBV11-1 to TRBJ2-5; weak D call: TRBD2 (5 bases). The CDR3 is 14 amino acids. The V gene's germline CDR1 is SGHAT and CDR2 FQDESV (reference sequence). V shed 5 bases and J shed 7 bases, with 17 bases lying between them. CDR3 sequence: CASSPGKEVRTQYF. CDR3 DNA sequence: TGTGCCAGCAGCCCCGGGAAAGAGGTCAGGACCCAGTACTTC.

In its sample, this clone was seen a few times. V gene TRBV28 combines with J gene TRBJ1-1; D remains ambiguous. The V gene's germline CDR1 is MDHEN and CDR2 SYDVKM. V shed 1 base and J shed 7 bases, with 7 bases lying between them. The CDR3 is 12 residues long. This chain's CDR3 is CASSLLVGEAFF. The CDR3 coding sequence is TGTGCCAGCAGTTTATTGGTCGGTGAAGCTTTCTTT.